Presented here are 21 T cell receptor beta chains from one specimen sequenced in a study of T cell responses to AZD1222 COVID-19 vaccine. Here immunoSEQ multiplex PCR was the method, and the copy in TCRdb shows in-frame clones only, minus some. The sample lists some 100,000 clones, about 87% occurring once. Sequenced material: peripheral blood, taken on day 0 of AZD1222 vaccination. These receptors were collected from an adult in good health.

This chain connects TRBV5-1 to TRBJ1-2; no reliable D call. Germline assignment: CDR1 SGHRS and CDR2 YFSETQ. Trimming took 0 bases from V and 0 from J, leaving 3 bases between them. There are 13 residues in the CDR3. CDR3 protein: CASSLDPNYGYTF. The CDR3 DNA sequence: TGCGCCAGCAGCTTGGACCCTAACTATGGCTACACCTTC.

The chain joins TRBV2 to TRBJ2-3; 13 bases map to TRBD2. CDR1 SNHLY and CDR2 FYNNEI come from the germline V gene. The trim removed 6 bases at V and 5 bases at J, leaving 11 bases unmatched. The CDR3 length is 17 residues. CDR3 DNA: TGTGCCAGCAGGCGACTAGCGGGGGGCCTGAGAAAAGATACGCAGTATTTT. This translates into CASRRLAGGLRKDTQYF.

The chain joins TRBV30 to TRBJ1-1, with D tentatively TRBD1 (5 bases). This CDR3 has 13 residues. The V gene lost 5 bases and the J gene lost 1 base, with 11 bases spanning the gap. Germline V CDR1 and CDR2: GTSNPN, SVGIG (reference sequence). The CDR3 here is CAWGAAGNTEAFF. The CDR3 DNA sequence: TGTGCCTGGGGGGCGGCAGGGAACACTGAAGCTTTCTTT.

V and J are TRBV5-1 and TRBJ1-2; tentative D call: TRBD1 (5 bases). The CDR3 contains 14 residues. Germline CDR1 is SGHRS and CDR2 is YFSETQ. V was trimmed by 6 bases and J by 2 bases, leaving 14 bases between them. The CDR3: CASKSGAGNYGYTF. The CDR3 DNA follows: TGCGCCAGCAAATCTGGCGCAGGGAACTATGGCTACACCTTC.

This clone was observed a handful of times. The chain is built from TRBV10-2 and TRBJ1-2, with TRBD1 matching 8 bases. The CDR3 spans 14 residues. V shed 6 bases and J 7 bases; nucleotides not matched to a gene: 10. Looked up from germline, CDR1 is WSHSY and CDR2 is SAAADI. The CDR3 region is CASSAQGDLLGYTF. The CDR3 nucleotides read TGCGCCAGCAGCGCACAGGGGGATCTGCTTGGCTACACCTTC.

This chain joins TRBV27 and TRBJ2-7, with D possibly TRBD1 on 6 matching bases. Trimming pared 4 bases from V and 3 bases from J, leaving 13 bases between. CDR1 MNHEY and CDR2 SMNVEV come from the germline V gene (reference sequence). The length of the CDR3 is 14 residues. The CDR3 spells CASSYRERNYEQYF. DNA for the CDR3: TGTGCCAGCAGTTACAGGGAACGGAACTACGAGCAGTACTTC.

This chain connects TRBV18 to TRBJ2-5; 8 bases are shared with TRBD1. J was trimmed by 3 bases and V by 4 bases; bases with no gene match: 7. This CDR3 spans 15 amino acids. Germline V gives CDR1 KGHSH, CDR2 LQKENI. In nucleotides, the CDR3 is TGTGCCAGCTCACTCGCAGGGGGCCGCGAAGAGACCCAGTACTTC. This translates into CASSLAGGREETQYF.

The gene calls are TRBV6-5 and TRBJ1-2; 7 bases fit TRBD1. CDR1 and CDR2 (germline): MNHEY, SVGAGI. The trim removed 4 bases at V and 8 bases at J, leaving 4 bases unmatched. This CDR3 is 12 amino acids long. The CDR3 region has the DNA TGTGCCAGCAGTTCACAGGGGTTCGGCTACACCTTC. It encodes CASSSQGFGYTF.

The DNA for the CDR3 is TGTGCCAGCGCGGGAGGGAGCACTGAAGCTTTCTTT. Its protein is CASAGGSTEAFF. The chain carries TRBV19 and TRBJ1-1; D gene ambiguous. This CDR3 has 12 amino acids. Between the trimmed V and J ends, which lost 9 bases and 4 bases, there was a span of 12 bases. CDR1 LNHDA and CDR2 SQIVND come from the germline V gene (reference sequence).

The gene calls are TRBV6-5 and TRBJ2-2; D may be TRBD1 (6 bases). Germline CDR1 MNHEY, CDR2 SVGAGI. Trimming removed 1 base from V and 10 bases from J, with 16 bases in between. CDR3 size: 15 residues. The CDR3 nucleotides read TGTGCCAGCAGTTACTACCCGAAAGGACAGTTGGAGCTGTTTTTT. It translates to CASSYYPKGQLELFF.

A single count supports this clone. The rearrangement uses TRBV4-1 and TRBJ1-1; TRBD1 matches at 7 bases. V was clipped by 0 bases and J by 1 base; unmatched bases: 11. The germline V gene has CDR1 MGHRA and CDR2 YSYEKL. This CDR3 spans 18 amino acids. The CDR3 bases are TGCGCCAGCAGCCAAGAACGGGACAGAGTCCATTCGAACACTGAAGCTTTCTTT. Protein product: CASSQERDRVHSNTEAFF.

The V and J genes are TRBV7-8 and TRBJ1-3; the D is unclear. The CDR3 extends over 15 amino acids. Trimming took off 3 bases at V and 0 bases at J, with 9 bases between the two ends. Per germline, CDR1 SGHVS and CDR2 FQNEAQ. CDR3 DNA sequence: TGTGCCAGCAGCTTGCCAGGAGGCTCTGGAAACACCATATATTTT. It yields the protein CASSLPGGSGNTIYF.

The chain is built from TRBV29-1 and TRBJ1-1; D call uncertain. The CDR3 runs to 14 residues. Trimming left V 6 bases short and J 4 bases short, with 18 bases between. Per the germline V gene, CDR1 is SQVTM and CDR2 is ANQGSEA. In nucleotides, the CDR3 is TGCAGCGTCCTTTGGGCCGGGTCGGGCACTGAAGCTTTCTTT. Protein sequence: CSVLWAGSGTEAFF.

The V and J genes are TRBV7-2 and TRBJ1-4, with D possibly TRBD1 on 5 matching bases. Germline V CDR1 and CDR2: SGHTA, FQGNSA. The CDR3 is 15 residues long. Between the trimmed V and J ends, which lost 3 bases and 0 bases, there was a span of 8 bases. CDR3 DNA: TGTGCCAGCAGCTTGGTACAGGCAACTAATGAAAAACTGTTTTTT. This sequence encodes CASSLVQATNEKLFF. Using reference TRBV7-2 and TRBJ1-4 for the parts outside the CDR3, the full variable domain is GAGVSQSPSNKVTEKGKDVELRCDPISGHTALYWYRQSLGQGLEFLIYFQGNSAPDKSGLPSDRFSAERTGGSVSTLTIQRTQQEDSAVYLCASSLVQATNEKLFFGSGTQLSVL.

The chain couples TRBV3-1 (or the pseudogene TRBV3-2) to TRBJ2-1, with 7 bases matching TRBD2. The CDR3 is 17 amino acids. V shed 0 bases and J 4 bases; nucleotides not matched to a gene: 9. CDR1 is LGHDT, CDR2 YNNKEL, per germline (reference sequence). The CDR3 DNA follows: TGTGCCAGCAGCCAAGATTCGGGGGGTGGACCTTACAATGAGCAGTTCTTC. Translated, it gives CASSQDSGGGPYNEQFF.

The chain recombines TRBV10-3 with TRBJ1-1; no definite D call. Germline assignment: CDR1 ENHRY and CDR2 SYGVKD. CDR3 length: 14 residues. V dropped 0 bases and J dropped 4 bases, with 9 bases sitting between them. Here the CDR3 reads CAISESFEGTEAFF. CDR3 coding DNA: TGTGCCATCAGTGAGTCGTTCGAGGGCACTGAAGCTTTCTTT.

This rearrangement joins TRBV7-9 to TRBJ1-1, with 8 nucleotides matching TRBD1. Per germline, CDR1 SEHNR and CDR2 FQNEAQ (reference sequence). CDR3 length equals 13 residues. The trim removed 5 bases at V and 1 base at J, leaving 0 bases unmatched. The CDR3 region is CASSTGGNTEAFF. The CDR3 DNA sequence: TGTGCCAGCAGCACAGGGGGGAACACTGAAGCTTTCTTT.

The CDR3 is CSVGQANTGELFF. The CDR3 nucleotides are TGCAGCGTTGGACAAGCGAACACCGGGGAGCTGTTTTTT. V and J are TRBV29-1 and TRBJ2-2; D uncertain. Germline-derived CDR1 and CDR2 are SQVTM and ANQGSEA. Trimming took off 4 bases at V and 0 bases at J, with 6 bases between the two ends. The CDR3 extends over 13 amino acids.

In nucleotides, the CDR3 is TGTGCCAGTAGTAGCAGTAACTATGGCTACACCTTC. Amino acids: CASSSSNYGYTF. The V gene is TRBV19, the J gene TRBJ1-2; no firm D call. V lost 4 bases and J lost 1, with 4 bases in between. Germline V CDR1 and CDR2: LNHDA, SQIVND (reference sequence). This CDR3 region has 12 residues. The whole variable domain, remainder taken from reference TRBV19 and TRBJ1-2, is DGGITQSPKYLFRKEGQNVTLSCEQNLNHDAMYWYRQDPGQGLRLIYYSQIVNDFQKGDIAEGYSVSREKKESFPLTVTSAQKNPTAFYLCASSSSNYGYTFGSGTRLTVV.

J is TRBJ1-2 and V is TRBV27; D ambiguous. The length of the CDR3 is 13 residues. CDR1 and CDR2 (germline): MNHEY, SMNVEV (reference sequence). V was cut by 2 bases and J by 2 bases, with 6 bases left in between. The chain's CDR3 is CASSLRSNYGYTF. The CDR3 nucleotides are TGTGCCAGCAGTTTAAGGAGCAACTATGGCTACACCTTC.

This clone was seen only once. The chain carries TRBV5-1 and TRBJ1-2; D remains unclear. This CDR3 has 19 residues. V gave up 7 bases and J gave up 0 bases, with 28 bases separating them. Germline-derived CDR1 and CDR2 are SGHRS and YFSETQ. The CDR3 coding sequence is TGCGCCAGCCCCCATCACTATCAGCTTACCAAGGAGTCTAACTATGGCTACACCTTC. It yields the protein CASPHHYQLTKESNYGYTF.